This TCR beta chain was sequenced during a study of identical twins. TCRdb independently ran MiXCR on the 5' RACE reads; one entry per CDR3 protein. The sample includes 210,000 or so distinct CDR3 sequences, approximately 15% of them seen just once. The sample was also linked to a second study, of T cells expressing NK-cell markers. According to that study: The study found these clonotypes also leading the CD3+CD56-NKG2C+ fraction in a few donors.

The material sequenced was CD8+ T cells sorted from blood. This TCR was sampled from a woman aged 18-30 years in good health.

The CDR3 here is CSVPGQGSWEQFF. The CDR3 nucleotides read TGCAGCGTACCGGGACAGGGGTCATGGGAGCAGTTCTTC. This sequence joins TRBV29-1 and TRBJ2-1; 10 bases are shared with TRBD1. CDR1 and CDR2 from the germline V gene are SQVTM and ANQGSEA. V was clipped by 6 bases and J by 10 bases; unmatched bases: 9. CDR3 length: 13 residues.